This T cell receptor beta chain was recovered during a study of blood T cell repertoires in COVID-19. Only in-frame clones appear in the TCRdb table, and some are missing; sequencing was by immunoSEQ multiplex PCR. This sample carries 110,000 to 150,000 clones, around nine tenths of them seen once, and the ten largest clones take around 3%. The germline gives CDR1 SGHVS, CDR2 FQNEAQ. This CDR3 is built from 19 residues. Trimming cost V 5 bases and J 3 bases, with 28 bases left between them. This receptor was identified in a man in his sixties with active or convalescent COVID-19. This rearrangement joins TRBV7-8 to TRBJ1-1; D might be TRBD1 (5 bases). The sequencing input was peripheral blood. The CDR3 is CASSKTRVGLTRWDTEAFF. The DNA for the CDR3 is TGTGCCAGCAGCAAAACCAGGGTTGGCCTCACCAGATGGGACACTGAAGCTTTCTTT.